These 14 T cell receptor beta chains originate from one sample sequenced in a study of PD-1 blockade in classical Hodgkin lymphoma. There was relapse after autologous stem cell transplantation in every patient, and there was variation in brentuximab vedotin exposure. TCRdb's table, derived via immunoSEQ multiplex PCR, lists solely in-frame clones and lacks some. The sample holds about 13,000 clones, about four fifths seen once. This specimen consisted of peripheral blood mononuclear cells (PBMCs), obtained at baseline. The receptor set was obtained from a human donor with classical Hodgkin lymphoma.

This clone occurred once. V is TRBV5-4 and J is TRBJ2-5; maybe TRBD2 (7 bases). The germline V and J ends were trimmed by 4 bases and 5 bases, with 15 bases remaining between them. The CDR3 covers 14 residues. Per germline, CDR1 SGHNT and CDR2 YYREEE (reference sequence). CDR3 DNA sequence: TGTGCCAGCAGCGACGGGGGGCCAGGGGAGACCCAGTACTTC. Translation gives CASSDGGPGETQYF. Full variable domain (rest looked up from reference TRBV5-4 and TRBJ2-5): ETGVTQSPTHLIKTRGQQVTLRCSSQSGHNTVSWYQQALGQGPQFIFQYYREEENGRGNFPPRFSGLQFPNYSSELNVNALELDDSALYLCASSDGGPGETQYFGPGTRLLVL.

The chain joins TRBV2 to TRBJ2-1; D may correspond to TRBD1 or TRBD2 (5 bases each). V was shortened by 4 bases and J by 6 bases, with 10 bases between the two germline ends. The CDR3 length is 13 residues. Germline V gives CDR1 SNHLY, CDR2 FYNNEI. The CDR3 loop is CASSVTRGNEQFF. The CDR3 DNA is TGTGCCAGCAGTGTTACTAGGGGCAATGAGCAGTTCTTC.

The chain employs TRBV7-2 and TRBJ2-3; D call uncertain. CDR3 length: 15 residues. V shed 5 bases and J shed 2 bases, with 14 bases lying between them. Germline CDR1 SGHTA, CDR2 FQGNSA. The CDR3 loop is CASSALSRDTDTQYF. In DNA, the CDR3 is TGTGCCAGCAGCGCCCTCTCTAGAGACACAGATACGCAGTATTTT. Full variable domain (rest looked up from reference TRBV7-2 and TRBJ2-3): GAGVSQSPSNKVTEKGKDVELRCDPISGHTALYWYRQSLGQGLEFLIYFQGNSAPDKSGLPSDRFSAERTGGSVSTLTIQRTQQEDSAVYLCASSALSRDTDTQYFGPGTRLTVL.

This clone occurred once. J is TRBJ1-4 and V is TRBV14, with D hard to call. Germline V CDR1 and CDR2: SGHDN, FVKESK. The CDR3 consists of 13 residues. V lost 1 base and J lost 5, with 5 bases in between. The CDR3 is CASSQVQNEKLFF. For the CDR3, the DNA is TGTGCCAGCAGCCAAGTTCAGAATGAAAAACTGTTTTTT.

This sequence joins TRBV2 and TRBJ2-7, with TRBD1 matching 9 bases. The CDR3 contains 14 residues. CDR1 SNHLY and CDR2 FYNNEI come from the germline V gene. Trimming at V came to 7 bases and at J to 2 bases, leaving 6 bases not matched to a gene. The CDR3 here is CASNRQGVTYEQYF. Written as DNA, the CDR3 is TGTGCCAGCAACCGACAGGGGGTAACCTACGAGCAGTACTTC.

This chain uses TRBV19 with TRBJ2-7, with TRBD1 identical over 10 bases. The germline V gene has CDR1 LNHDA and CDR2 SQIVND (reference sequence). The CDR3 is 16 amino acids. The V and J ends lost 6 bases and 4 bases, in that order; junction bases with no gene match: 12. This CDR3 reads CASSRQGATGGYEQYF. In nucleotides, the CDR3 is TGTGCCAGTAGCCGACAGGGGGCTACGGGAGGGTACGAGCAGTACTTC.

The chain links TRBV6-5 to TRBJ1-1; weak D call: TRBD1 (5 bases). The CDR3 is 13 residues long. V lost 6 bases and J lost 0, with 8 bases in between. Germline values: CDR1 MNHEY, CDR2 SVGAGI. The CDR3 DNA follows: TGTGCCAGCAGACCCAGGGTGAACACTGAAGCTTTCTTT. Its protein product is CASRPRVNTEAFF.

A single count supports this clone. The CDR3 loop reads CASSVDGPSYNEQFF. Here the CDR3 DNA reads TGTGCCAGCAGCGTCGACGGTCCCTCCTACAATGAGCAGTTCTTC. V usage is TRBV9 and J usage is TRBJ2-1; no reliable D call. V dropped 2 bases and J dropped 0 bases, with 9 bases sitting between them. In germline, CDR1 is SGDLS, CDR2 YYNGEE. There are 15 residues in the CDR3.

CDR3 DNA sequence: TGTGCCAGCAGCACCTTACTAGCGGGGGGTCATGAGCAGTTCTTC. It yields the protein CASSTLLAGGHEQFF. The V call is TRBV5-4, the J call TRBJ2-1, with 12 bases matching TRBD2. In germline, CDR1 is SGHNT, CDR2 YYREEE (reference sequence). V lost 4 bases and J lost 8; bases outside the gene matches: 7. The CDR3 totals 15 residues.

The chain is built from TRBV18 and TRBJ2-1; TRBD2 agrees at 7 bases. J was trimmed by 7 bases and V by 4 bases; bases with no gene match: 7. The CDR3 covers 14 residues. CDR1 is KGHSH and CDR2 is LQKENI in the germline V gene. The CDR3 nucleotides read TGTGCCAGCTCACTGGGGGGGGTCTGGAATGAGCAGTTCTTC. Its protein is CASSLGGVWNEQFF.

The V call is TRBV6-5, the J call TRBJ1-5, with D uncertain. The V and J ends lost 7 bases and 2 bases respectively, with 12 bases between them. CDR1 MNHEY and CDR2 SVGAGI come from the germline V gene. CDR3 length equals 14 residues. CDR3 amino acids: CASTVARGNQPQHF. As DNA, the CDR3 is TGTGCCAGCACCGTTGCTCGGGGCAATCAGCCCCAGCATTTT.

This clone was seen a single time. The genes are TRBV18 and TRBJ1-6, with D possibly being TRBD1 (5 bases). Germline assignment: CDR1 KGHSH and CDR2 LQKENI. Trimming stripped 1 base from V and 5 bases from J, with 9 bases between. The CDR3 is made up of 15 amino acids. The CDR3 spells CASSPLRDDNSPLHF. The CDR3 nucleotides are TGTGCCAGCTCACCACTCAGGGATGATAATTCACCCCTCCACTTT.

This clone appeared a few times. The J gene is TRBJ1-6, the V gene TRBV6-4; D call uncertain. The CDR3 extends over 13 amino acids. V lost 6 bases, J lost 7 bases, and 10 bases lay in between. Germline assignment: CDR1 MRHNA and CDR2 SNTAGT. CDR3 sequence reads: CASRRDFNSPLHF. CDR3 DNA: TGTGCCAGCAGAAGGGATTTCAATTCACCCCTCCACTTT.

V is TRBV4-1 and J is TRBJ2-1; maybe TRBD2 (7 bases). The germline gives CDR1 MGHRA, CDR2 YSYEKL. The length of the CDR3 is 15 residues. V shed 2 bases and J shed 5 bases, with 13 bases lying between them. In DNA form, the CDR3 reads TGCGCCAGCAGCCAACTAAGGGGGGGGAACAATGAGCAGTTCTTC. Protein: CASSQLRGGNNEQFF.